The rows below give T cell receptor beta chains drawn from one sample of a study of T cells after posttransplantation cyclophosphamide. Profiled with immunoSEQ multiplex PCR; TCRdb holds only in-frame clones, not every one. The sample yields some 43,000 clones, without any singletons. The sample was PBMCs. The receptors derive from a man aged 35 to 55 in good health, CMV-negative, and a related stem cell transplant donor. Both conserved end residues are part of each CDR3. A D gene is named only where the DNA matches it firmly. Only part of the rows carry a size: once, few, many, or a class if the clone is expanded.

>many|TRBJ2-1|TRBV7-2|NA
CASSLDVSGGDEQFF
TGTGCCAGCAGCTTAGACGTTAGCGGAGGGGATGAGCAGTTCTTC
>many|TRBJ2-1|TRBV19|TRBD1
CASNRDSNYNEQFF
TGTGCCAGTAACCGGGACAGCAATTACAATGAGCAGTTCTTC
>many|TRBJ1-5|TRBV5-6|NA
CASSWSAGAGSQHF
TGTGCCAGCAGCTGGTCGGCGGGGGCTGGGTCCCAGCATTTT
>many|TRBJ2-7|TRBV7-2|NA
CASSLAEGGEQYF
TGTGCCAGCAGCTTAGCGGAGGGCGGCGAGCAGTACTTC
>many|TRBJ1-3|TRBV30|NA
CAWSTGYSGNTIYF
TGTGCCTGGAGTACAGGGTACTCTGGAAACACCATATATTTT
>many|TRBJ2-5|TRBV5-4|TRBD2
CASSGASGSQETQYF
TGTGCCAGCAGCGGAGCTAGCGGATCACAAGAGACCCAGTACTTC
>NA|TRBJ1-6|TRBV30|NA
CAWSTGLLDNSPLHF
TGTGCCTGGAGTACAGGACTATTAGATAATTCACCCCTCCACTTT
>many|TRBJ2-6|TRBV4-1|TRBD2
CASSQDSSGTLYRSGANVLTF
TGCGCCAGCAGCCAAGATTCTAGCGGGACTCTCTACCGCTCTGGGGCCAACGTCCTGACTTTC
>many|TRBJ1-1|TRBV27|NA
CASNTPGGYTEAFF
TGTGCCAGCAACACCCCGGGAGGGTACACTGAAGCTTTCTTT
>NA|TRBJ1-5|TRBV6-6|NA
CASSPRGVQPQHF
TGTGCCAGCAGCCCTAGGGGCGTTCAGCCCCAGCATTTT
>many|TRBJ2-7|TRBV13|TRBD1
CASSGQDYEQYF
TGTGCCAGCAGCGGACAGGACTACGAGCAGTACTTC
>many|TRBJ1-1|TRBV15|NA
CATSRERVTEAFF
TGTGCCACCAGCAGGGAGCGGGTCACTGAAGCTTTCTTT
>many|TRBJ2-5|TRBV15|NA
CATAARYQETQYF
TGTGCCACCGCTGCTCGGTACCAAGAGACCCAGTACTTC
>many|TRBJ2-7|TRBV10-3|NA
CAISETQSYEQYF
TGTGCCATCAGTGAGACACAGTCCTACGAGCAGTACTTC
>many|TRBJ2-3|TRBV5-1|NA
CASRALSGGSTDTQYF
TGCGCCAGCAGGGCCCTTAGCGGAGGGAGCACAGATACGCAGTATTTT
>many|TRBJ2-5|TRBV5-4|NA
CASSFGGAGETQYF
TGTGCCAGCAGCTTCGGCGGGGCGGGAGAGACCCAGTACTTC
>many|TRBJ2-7|TRBV4-3|TRBD1
CASSQLPGTGGAYEQYF
TGCGCCAGCAGCCAACTCCCCGGGACAGGGGGCGCGTACGAGCAGTACTTC
>many|TRBJ2-1|TRBV2|TRBD2
CASGTSGTFSYNEQFF
TGTGCCAGCGGGACTAGCGGAACGTTCTCCTACAATGAGCAGTTCTTC
>many|TRBJ2-6|TRBV19|NA
CASSGTFGANVLTF
TGTGCCAGTAGTGGCACGTTTGGGGCCAACGTCCTGACTTTC
>many|TRBJ1-2|TRBV2|TRBD1
CASSEKGASGYTF
TGTGCCAGCAGTGAAAAGGGGGCGAGCGGCTACACCTTC
>many|TRBJ2-2|TRBV11-2|NA
CASSGLASNTGELFF
TGTGCCAGCAGCGGGCTAGCATCAAACACCGGGGAGCTGTTTTTT
>many|TRBJ1-5|TRBV5-6|NA
CASSLRDTGNQPQHF
TGTGCCAGCAGCTTGAGGGACACCGGCAATCAGCCCCAGCATTTT
>many|TRBJ2-3|TRBV7-3|TRBD1
CASSLTRQGTQYF
TGTGCCAGCAGCTTAACCCGACAGGGTACGCAGTATTTT
>many|TRBJ2-1|TRBV27|NA
CASSLYSGLYNEQFF
TGTGCCAGCAGTTTATATAGCGGCCTATACAATGAGCAGTTCTTC
>many|TRBJ1-3|TRBV10-3|NA
CAISETQGRPSGNTIYF
TGTGCCATCAGTGAGACACAGGGAAGACCCTCTGGAAACACCATATATTTT
>NA|TRBJ2-5|TRBV11-2|TRBD2
CASSFGVTSGRQETQYF
TGTGCCAGCAGCTTTGGTGTAACTAGCGGGAGACAAGAGACCCAGTACTTC
>many|TRBJ1-5|TRBV18|TRBD1
CASSPPRQGTWYQPQHF
TGTGCCAGCTCACCACCTCGACAGGGAACATGGTATCAGCCCCAGCATTTT
>many|TRBJ2-1|TRBV7-2|TRBD2
CASSSTSGWFNEQFF
TGTGCCAGCAGTTCGACTAGCGGGTGGTTTAATGAGCAGTTCTTC
>many|TRBJ2-1|TRBV7-9|TRBD2
CASSLAFASGRAYNEQFF
TGTGCCAGCAGCTTAGCATTCGCAAGCGGGAGGGCCTACAATGAGCAGTTCTTC
>many|TRBJ2-1|TRBV19|TRBD1
CASGRQGRGEQFF
TGTGCCAGTGGGCGACAGGGGCGGGGTGAGCAGTTCTTC
>many|TRBJ2-1|TRBV4-1|TRBD2
CASSQEASGSYNEQFF
TGCGCCAGCAGCCAAGAAGCTAGCGGCTCCTACAATGAGCAGTTCTTC
>NA|TRBJ2-1|TRBV4-2|NA
CASSLNARGPYNEQFF
TGTGCCAGCAGCTTGAATGCGCGCGGTCCCTACAATGAGCAGTTCTTC
>many|TRBJ2-7|TRBV7-9|TRBD2
CASSLGLAGRKGAYEQYF
TGTGCCAGCAGCTTGGGACTAGCGGGTAGAAAAGGGGCCTACGAGCAGTACTTC
>many|TRBJ2-1|TRBV9|TRBD2
CASSPRLAGMVEQFF
TGTGCCAGCAGCCCCAGACTAGCGGGAATGGTTGAGCAGTTCTTC
>many|TRBJ2-7|TRBV7-8|NA
CASSSVRGKTYEQYF
TGTGCCAGCAGTTCCGTTAGAGGTAAAACCTACGAGCAGTACTTC
>many|TRBJ2-7|TRBV10-2|NA
CASSDGLNYEQYF
TGCGCCAGCAGTGATGGACTAAACTACGAGCAGTACTTC
>many|TRBJ2-2|TRBV4-1|TRBD1
CASSQGTGDTGELFF
TGCGCCAGCAGCCAGGGGACAGGGGACACCGGGGAGCTGTTTTTT
>many|TRBJ2-5|TRBV6-6|NA
CASSYPGVETQYF
TGTGCCAGCAGTTATCCGGGGGTAGAGACCCAGTACTTC
>many|TRBJ1-1|TRBV28|TRBD1
CASSAGQLEAFF
TGTGCCAGCAGTGCGGGACAGCTTGAAGCTTTCTTT
>many|TRBJ2-2|TRBV28|TRBD2
CASRLAGGTGELFF
TGTGCCAGCAGGCTAGCGGGAGGCACCGGGGAGCTGTTTTTT
>many|TRBJ1-3|TRBV6-5|NA
CASSPDTFSGNTIYF
TGTGCCAGCAGCCCAGACACTTTCTCTGGAAACACCATATATTTT
>many|TRBJ2-7|TRBV5-1|TRBD2
CASMGVAGGQNEQYF
TGCGCCAGCATGGGGGTAGCGGGAGGACAGAACGAGCAGTACTTC
>many|TRBJ2-7|TRBV11-2|NA
CASSLANRTSLRASYEQYF
TGTGCCAGCAGCTTAGCTAATCGTACGTCTCTCAGGGCCTCTTACGAGCAGTACTTC
>many|TRBJ2-5|TRBV7-2|NA
CASSLAFGRGQETQYF
TGTGCCAGCAGCTTAGCGTTTGGCAGGGGCCAAGAGACCCAGTACTTC
>many|TRBJ2-5|TRBV15|NA
CATSREGRDRETQYF
TGTGCCACCAGCAGAGAAGGCAGGGATCGTGAGACCCAGTACTTC
>many|TRBJ2-7|TRBV27|NA
CASSLGAAPYEQYF
TGTGCCAGCAGTTTAGGGGCAGCTCCCTACGAGCAGTACTTC